The TCR beta chain described here comes from a study of T-cell memory formation after mild COVID-19. This clonotype has more than one count but fewer than ten. 5'RACE primed from the constant segment yielded TCR alpha and TCR beta cDNA libraries bearing sample barcodes and UMIs. TCRdb re-called the 5' RACE reads through MiXCR, storing one row per CDR3 protein. This sample has about 110,000 distinct CDR3 sequences; 12% occur once, and the top ten carry around 30%. This receptor was obtained from an adult woman who had mild COVID-19 (a few samples of this study predate the infection). Cell type and time point are not known. Material: PBMCs or a T cell subset sorted from them (not recorded which).

CDR3 amino acids: CASSLDGSTDTQYF. The CDR3 DNA reads as TGTGCCAGCAGCTTAGACGGAAGCACAGATACGCAGTATTTT. The chain links TRBV7-3 to TRBJ2-3; D not certain. The germline gives CDR1 SGHTA, CDR2 FQGTGA. V lost 2 bases to trimming and J lost 0 bases, with 6 bases between them. The CDR3 contains 14 residues.